One sample yielded the 23 T cell receptor beta chains listed below, sequenced in a study of cytomegalovirus exposure and HLA in healthy donors. This table comes from immunoSEQ multiplex PCR, and its TCRdb copy is limited to in-frame clones, with some not included. The top ten hold 0.67% of the sample, which has about 110,000 clones, 90% to 96% seen once. Sequences were obtained from PBMCs. Receptor source: a young woman in good health and CMV-seronegative.

The gene calls are TRBV5-1 and TRBJ2-5, with 9 positions matching TRBD2. The CDR3 is 15 residues long. CDR1 is SGHRS and CDR2 is YFSETQ in the germline V gene. After removal of 0 bases from V and 4 bases from J, the junction contained 4 bases not matched to a gene. The CDR3 bases are TGCGCCAGCAGCTTGGGAGCGGGGGGCACAGAGACCCAGTACTTC. Translation gives CASSLGAGGTETQYF.

V usage is TRBV7-2 and J usage is TRBJ1-1; D remains ambiguous. V was cut by 0 bases and J by 6 bases, with 17 bases left in between. This CDR3 comprises 16 residues. Germline values: CDR1 SGHTA, CDR2 FQGNSA. The CDR3 region is CASSLAGIGAVAEAFF. In DNA, the CDR3 is TGTGCCAGCAGCTTAGCAGGGATTGGAGCGGTCGCTGAAGCTTTCTTT. Complete variable domain (other parts from reference TRBV7-2 and TRBJ1-1): GAGVSQSPSNKVTEKGKDVELRCDPISGHTALYWYRQSLGQGLEFLIYFQGNSAPDKSGLPSDRFSAERTGGSVSTLTIQRTQQEDSAVYLCASSLAGIGAVAEAFFGQGTRLTVV.

The chain recombines TRBV6-4 with TRBJ1-5, with TRBD1 identical over 9 bases. The V segment lost 8 bases and the J segment 3 bases; nucleotides outside the gene matches: 20. This CDR3 region has 19 residues. Germline CDR1 reads MRHNA; CDR2 reads SNTAGT. CDR3 amino acids: CASGGVIPGQGLTNQPQHF. The DNA of the CDR3 is TGTGCCAGCGGCGGAGTAATCCCGGGACAGGGTCTGACCAATCAGCCCCAGCATTTT.

The chain has TRBV2 and TRBJ2-1; D is perhaps TRBD1 (6 bases). V gave up 5 bases and J gave up 12 bases, with 11 bases separating them. This CDR3 region has 11 residues. Germline CDR1 reads SNHLY; CDR2 reads FYNNEI. As DNA, the CDR3 is TGTGCCAGCAGTAGACAGGAGACGCAGTTCTTC. Translation: CASSRQETQFF.

V gene TRBV6-5 combines with J gene TRBJ1-1, with 10 bases aligning to TRBD1. Per the germline V gene, CDR1 is MNHEY and CDR2 is SVGAGI. CDR3 size: 15 residues. With V trimmed by 5 bases and J by 3 bases, 6 bases remained unmatched. The CDR3 DNA reads as TGTGCCAGCAGTATCCGGACAGGGGGGTACACTGAAGCTTTCTTT. Protein product: CASSIRTGGYTEAFF.

The chain employs TRBV6-5 and TRBJ1-2; 10 positions match TRBD1. This CDR3 contains 15 residues. V gave up 2 bases and J gave up 5 bases; unmatched junction bases: 5. Germline CDR1 is MNHEY and CDR2 is SVGAGI. In DNA form, the CDR3 reads TGTGCCAGCAGTTACACGGGGGACAGGGGATATGGCTACACCTTC. It specifies CASSYTGDRGYGYTF.

V usage is TRBV5-6 and J usage is TRBJ2-5; TRBD2 matches at 11 bases. The germline V gene has CDR1 SGHDT and CDR2 YYEEEE. V lost 3 bases, J lost 4 bases, and 2 bases stayed unmatched. The CDR3 has 14 amino acids. Here the CDR3 reads CASSSGTSGETQYF. DNA for the CDR3: TGTGCCAGCAGCTCAGGGACTAGCGGAGAGACCCAGTACTTC.

This clone was seen a single time. The chain combines TRBV13 with TRBJ2-1; 9 bases are a match to TRBD2. There are 18 residues in the CDR3. J lost 4 bases, V lost 2 bases, and 12 bases had no gene match. Germline CDR1 reads PRHDT; CDR2 reads FYEKMQ (reference sequence). The CDR3 nucleotides read TGTGCCAGCAGCTTAAGGCGCGGGGGGGAAGCCCCGTACAATGAGCAGTTCTTC. Protein sequence: CASSLRRGGEAPYNEQFF.

The rearrangement links TRBV7-2 to TRBJ2-1, with D maybe TRBD2 (5 bases). V was clipped by 3 bases and J by 4 bases, with 16 bases between them. Germline V gives CDR1 SGHTA, CDR2 FQGNSA. The CDR3 has 16 amino acids. CDR3 in amino acids: CASSFAGLLEYNEQFF. CDR3 in DNA: TGTGCCAGCAGCTTCGCAGGACTGTTGGAGTACAATGAGCAGTTCTTC.

V gene TRBV27 combines with J gene TRBJ2-3; D might be TRBD1 (9 bases). The V end lost 5 bases, the J end lost 2 bases, and 20 bases lay between the germline ends. Per germline, CDR1 MNHEY and CDR2 SMNVEV (reference sequence). The CDR3 sequence is 17 residues long. In DNA form, the CDR3 reads TGTGCCAGCAGTCCCTCGGGGGGGACAGGGTCCACAGATACGCAGTATTTT. Protein product: CASSPSGGTGSTDTQYF.

The chain has TRBV28 and TRBJ2-5; 9 bases match TRBD1. CDR1 and CDR2 (germline): MDHEN, SYDVKM. This CDR3 region has 16 residues. The V gene end was trimmed by 2 bases and the J gene end by 4 bases; junction bases not matched to a gene: 8. Written as DNA, the CDR3 is TGTGCCAGCAGTTTAAGGACAGGGGTAGCGTCAGAGACCCAGTACTTC. It translates to CASSLRTGVASETQYF.

The chain employs TRBV21-1 and TRBJ2-3; the table gives TRBD1 as D, unverified against the DNA. TRBV21-1 is reported as a pseudogene. This CDR3 comprises 19 residues. The CDR3 here is CASSSHSADRGVVADTQYF. The CDR3 DNA reads TGTGCCAGCAGCTCCCACTCAGCGGACAGGGGTGTCGTCGCAGATACGCAGTATTTT.

The chain combines TRBV9 with TRBJ2-1, with 11 bases lining up with TRBD2. This CDR3 comprises 15 residues. V trimming: 3 bases; J trimming: 5 bases; junction bases outside the gene matches: 4. Germline values: CDR1 SGDLS, CDR2 YYNGEE. The CDR3 reads CASSGSGGAHNEQFF. For the CDR3, the DNA is TGTGCCAGCAGCGGTAGCGGGGGGGCACACAATGAGCAGTTCTTC.

The rearrangement links TRBV4-1 to TRBJ2-1, with D perhaps matching TRBD2 (6 bases). The V end was cut by 0 bases, the J end by 1 base, with 10 bases between. There are 16 residues in the CDR3. The germline CDR1 and CDR2 sequences are MGHRA and YSYEKL. CDR3 amino acids: CASSQDWGRSYNEQFF. CDR3 nucleotides: TGCGCCAGCAGCCAAGACTGGGGGAGGTCCTACAATGAGCAGTTCTTC.

The genes are TRBV2 and TRBJ2-5, with 9 bases matching TRBD2. The V segment lost 6 bases and the J segment 4 bases; nucleotides outside the gene matches: 9. Germline lookup yields CDR1 SNHLY and CDR2 FYNNEI. This CDR3 has 15 amino acids. The CDR3 spells CASRLAGAKTETQYF. The CDR3 DNA reads as TGTGCCAGCAGGTTAGCGGGGGCGAAGACAGAGACCCAGTACTTC.

The chain recombines TRBV28 with TRBJ2-7, with a weak D call TRBD2 (6 bases). The V end was cut by 4 bases, the J end by 3 bases, with 19 bases between. The CDR3 covers 16 residues. Germline lookup yields CDR1 MDHEN and CDR2 SYDVKM. The CDR3 sequence is CASSSPWREVSYEQYF. Written as DNA, the CDR3 is TGTGCCAGCAGTTCCCCCTGGAGGGAGGTTAGCTACGAGCAGTACTTC. Filled out from reference TRBV28 and TRBJ2-7, the complete variable domain reads DVKVTQSSRYLVKRTGEKVFLECVQDMDHENMFWYRQDPGLGLRLIYFSYDVKMKEKGDIPEGYSVSREKKERFSLILESASTNQTSMYLCASSSPWREVSYEQYFGPGTRLTVT.

The rearrangement joins TRBV4-2 to TRBJ2-7; 8 bases align to TRBD1. Unmatched junction bases numbered 13, after V lost 4 bases and J lost 2 bases. The germline V gene encodes CDR1 LGHNA and CDR2 YNFKEQ. This CDR3 comprises 17 residues. DNA for the CDR3: TGTGCCAGCAGCCCACTTTCCCGGACAGGGAGACCCTACGAGCAGTACTTC. Translation gives CASSPLSRTGRPYEQYF.

The chain joins TRBV18 to TRBJ2-5; TRBD2 might be the D (6 bases). The CDR3 extends over 14 amino acids. V lost 0 bases to trimming and J lost 5 bases, with 10 bases between them. Per germline, CDR1 KGHSH and CDR2 LQKENI. Here the CDR3 reads CASSPPGRQETQYF. Here the CDR3 DNA reads TGTGCCAGCTCACCACCGGGGAGGCAGGAGACCCAGTACTTC.

The rearrangement uses TRBV4-1 and TRBJ2-1, with D tentatively TRBD1 (6 bases). V was clipped by 2 bases and J by 8 bases, with 10 bases between them. CDR3 length: 13 residues. The germline V gene has CDR1 MGHRA and CDR2 YSYEKL. The DNA for the CDR3 is TGCGCCAGCAGCCAACTCCAGGGGTATGAGCAGTTCTTC. Translating gives CASSQLQGYEQFF.

The chain carries TRBV2 and TRBJ2-7; 7 bases agree with TRBD1. The CDR3 is 14 residues long. V was clipped by 6 bases and J by 3 bases; unmatched bases: 8. Looked up from germline, CDR1 is SNHLY and CDR2 is FYNNEI. The CDR3 DNA follows: TGTGCCAGCAGATCCGGACAGGTACTCTACGAGCAGTACTTC. Translation gives CASRSGQVLYEQYF.

The V gene is TRBV28, the J gene TRBJ2-6; a possible D gene is TRBD1 (5 bases). In germline, CDR1 is MDHEN, CDR2 SYDVKM. This CDR3 spans 16 amino acids. V was shortened by 2 bases and J by 2 bases, with 10 bases between the two germline ends. The CDR3 here is CASSLIPGTGANVLTF. The CDR3 nucleotides read TGTGCCAGCAGTTTAATCCCAGGGACTGGGGCCAACGTCCTGACTTTC.

The chain recombines TRBV7-9 with TRBJ2-5; no clear D. V was shortened by 5 bases and J by 0 bases, with 7 bases between the two germline ends. This CDR3 has 13 residues. Germline-derived CDR1 and CDR2 are SEHNR and FQNEAQ (reference sequence). CDR3 sequence (DNA): TGTGCCAGCAGCAATGACAACCAAGAGACCCAGTACTTC. Protein: CASSNDNQETQYF.

The chain carries TRBV19 and TRBJ1-1; D possibly corresponds to TRBD1 (5 bases). The CDR3 is 14 amino acids. CDR1 and CDR2 (germline): LNHDA, SQIVND (reference sequence). Trimming took 5 bases from V and 1 from J, leaving 11 bases between them. The chain's CDR3 is CASSALGPNTEAFF. The DNA for the CDR3 is TGTGCCAGTAGTGCCCTGGGGCCGAACACTGAAGCTTTCTTT.